This T cell receptor beta chain is drawn from a study of CD8 T cells in Susac syndrome. Random hexamers primed reverse transcription of about 0.45 to 1 ug RNA. TCRdb redid the calling of the immunoSEQ multiplex PCR reads with MiXCR, one entry per CDR3 protein. This repertoire shows about 120,000 distinct CDR3 sequences, around 90% found once; its top ten account for roughly 0.15%. The CDR3 has 13 residues. Deletions cut 5 bases from V and 3 bases from J, with 10 bases between. Per the germline V gene, CDR1 is SGHTA and CDR2 is FQGNSA. The sequenced target, TCR beta, came from blood CD8+ and CD4+ T cells.

The TCR comes from a human donor in good health. Sequenced: CD4+ T cells from PBMCs. The rearrangement links TRBV7-2 to TRBJ1-1; D may be TRBD1 (5 bases). CDR3: CASSGGSHTEAFF. The CDR3, as DNA: TGTGCCAGCAGCGGGGGGAGTCACACTGAAGCTTTCTTT.